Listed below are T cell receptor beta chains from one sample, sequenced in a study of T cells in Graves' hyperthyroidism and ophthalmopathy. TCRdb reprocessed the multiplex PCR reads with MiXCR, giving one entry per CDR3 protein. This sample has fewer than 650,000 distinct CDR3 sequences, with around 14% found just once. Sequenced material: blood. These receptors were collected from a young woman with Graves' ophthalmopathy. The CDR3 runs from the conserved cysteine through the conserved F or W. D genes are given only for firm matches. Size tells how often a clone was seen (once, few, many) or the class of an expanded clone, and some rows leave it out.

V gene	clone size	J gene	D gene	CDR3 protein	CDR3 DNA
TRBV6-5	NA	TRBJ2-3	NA	CASSLGLSATDTQYF	TGTGCCAGCAGTTTGGGACTGTCAGCCACAGATACGCAGTATTTT
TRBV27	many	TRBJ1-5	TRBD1	CASSLNRGNQPQHF	TGTGCCAGCAGTTTGAACAGGGGGAATCAGCCCCAGCATTTT
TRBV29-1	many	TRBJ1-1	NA	CSCSVSTEAFF	TGCAGCTGTTCAGTGAGCACTGAAGCTTTCTTT
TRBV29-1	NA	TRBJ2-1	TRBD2	CSVLTSGSVEQFF	TGCAGCGTTCTCACTAGCGGGAGTGTTGAGCAGTTCTTC
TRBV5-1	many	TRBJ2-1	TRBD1	CASSGGQDYNEQFF	TGCGCCAGCAGCGGGGGACAGGACTACAATGAGCAGTTCTTC
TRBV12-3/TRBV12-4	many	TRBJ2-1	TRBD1	CASSLWTGYNEQFF	TGTGCCAGCAGTTTATGGACAGGGTACAATGAGCAGTTCTTC
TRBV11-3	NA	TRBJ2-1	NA	CASSSDWNEQFF	TGTGCCAGCAGCTCCGACTGGAATGAGCAGTTCTTC
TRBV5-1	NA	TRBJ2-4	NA	CASSGGPVVAKNIQYF	TGCGCCAGCAGCGGGGGACCAGTCGTGGCCAAAAACATTCAGTACTTC
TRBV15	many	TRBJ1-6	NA	CATSRDLEGPVGGSPLHF	TGTGCCACCAGCAGAGATCTGGAGGGGCCAGTTGGCGGTTCACCCCTCCACTTT
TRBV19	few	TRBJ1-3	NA	CASAPGSDGNTIYF	TGTGCCAGTGCGCCAGGGTCAGATGGAAACACCATATATTTT
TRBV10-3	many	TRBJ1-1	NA	CAISDAGRVNTEAFF	TGTGCCATCAGTGACGCAGGGAGGGTGAACACTGAAGCTTTCTTT
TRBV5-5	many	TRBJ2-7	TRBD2	CASSVGLAGNEQYF	TGTGCCAGCAGCGTCGGACTAGCGGGTAACGAGCAGTACTTC
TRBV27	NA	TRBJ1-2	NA	CASSLNWGRTPYGYTF	TGTGCCAGCAGTTTAAATTGGGGCAGAACTCCCTATGGCTACACCTTC
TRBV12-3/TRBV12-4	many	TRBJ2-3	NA	CASSLGSEDTQYF	TGTGCCAGCAGTTTAGGGAGTGAAGATACGCAGTATTTT
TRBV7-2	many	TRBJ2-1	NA	CASSLAPLVNEQFF	TGTGCCAGCAGCTTGGCACCTTTGGTAAATGAGCAGTTCTTC
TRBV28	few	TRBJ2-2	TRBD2	CASRTPLGGFNTGELFF	TGTGCCAGCAGGACTCCCCTCGGGGGGTTTAACACCGGGGAGCTGTTTTTT
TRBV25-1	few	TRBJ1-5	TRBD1	CASSKGQGGPQHF	TGTGCCAGCAGCAAGGGACAGGGCGGGCCCCAGCATTTT
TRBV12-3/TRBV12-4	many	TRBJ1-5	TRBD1	CASSRGQGDIGNQPQHF	TGTGCCAGCAGCCGAGGACAGGGGGACATTGGCAATCAGCCCCAGCATTTT
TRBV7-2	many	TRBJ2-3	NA	CASSLAPGVPFPVGPQYF	TGTGCCAGCAGCTTAGCGCCTGGCGTACCGTTTCCGGTAGGGCCGCAGTATTTT
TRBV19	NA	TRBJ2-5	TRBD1	CASSSGQVETRYF	TGTGCCAGTAGTTCCGGACAGGTAGAGACCCGGTACTTC
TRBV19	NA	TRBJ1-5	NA	CASSIWHQSNQPQHF	TGTGCCAGTAGTATTTGGCATCAGAGCAATCAGCCCCAGCATTTT
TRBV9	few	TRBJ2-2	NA	CASSVEGGWTGELFF	TGTGCCAGCAGCGTAGAGGGGGGTTGGACCGGGGAGCTGTTTTTT
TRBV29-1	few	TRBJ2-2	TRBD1	CSADRGTGELFF	TGCAGCGCTGACAGGGGGACCGGGGAGCTGTTTTTT
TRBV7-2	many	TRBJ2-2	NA	CASSLSGTRGPGELFF	TGTGCCAGCAGCTTATCTGGGACTCGAGGGCCCGGGGAGCTGTTTTTT
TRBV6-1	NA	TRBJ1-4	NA	CASSETGLNEKLFF	TGTGCCAGCAGCGAAACAGGGCTGAATGAAAAACTGTTTTTT
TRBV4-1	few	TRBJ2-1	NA	CASSQVGTVLEGQFF	TGCGCCAGCAGCCAAGTGGGCACCGTTCTGGAGGGGCAGTTCTTC
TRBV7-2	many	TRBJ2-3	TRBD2	CASSSQVAGEDTQYF	TGTGCCAGCAGCTCACAGGTAGCGGGAGAAGATACGCAGTATTTT
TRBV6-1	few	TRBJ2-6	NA	CATLFSGANVLTF	TGTGCCACCCTCTTCTCTGGGGCCAACGTCCTGACTTTC
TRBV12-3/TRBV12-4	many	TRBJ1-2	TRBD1	CASSFTGVFYGYTF	TGTGCCAGCAGTTTTACAGGGGTATTCTATGGCTACACCTTC
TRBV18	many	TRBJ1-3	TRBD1	CASSPQPTGAGGNTIYF	TGTGCCAGCTCACCACAACCCACAGGGGCAGGTGGAAACACCATATATTTT
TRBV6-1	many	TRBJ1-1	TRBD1	CASSEHRGGTEAFF	TGTGCCAGCAGTGAACACAGGGGTGGCACTGAAGCTTTCTTT
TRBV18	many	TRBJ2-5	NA	CASSLHQETQYF	TGTGCCAGCTCACTCCATCAAGAGACCCAGTACTTC
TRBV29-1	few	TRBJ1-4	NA	CSVERGLGEKLFF	TGCAGCGTTGAAAGAGGGCTTGGAGAAAAACTGTTTTTT
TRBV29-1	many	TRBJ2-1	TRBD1	CSVEGLGQGDDEQFF	TGCAGCGTTGAAGGACTGGGACAGGGGGACGATGAGCAGTTCTTC
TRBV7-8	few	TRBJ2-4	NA	CASSGYRINIQYF	TGTGCCAGCAGCGGGTACAGGATAAACATTCAGTACTTC
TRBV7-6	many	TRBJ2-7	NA	CASSLGVGDGSYEQYF	TGTGCCAGCAGCTTGGGAGTTGGGGACGGGTCCTACGAGCAGTACTTC
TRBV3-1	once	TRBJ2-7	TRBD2	CASSHLLGGHEQYF	TGTGCCAGCAGCCATTTGTTGGGAGGGCATGAGCAGTACTTC
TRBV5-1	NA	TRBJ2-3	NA	CASSLGTTSSSTDTQYF	TGCGCCAGCAGCTTGGGGACTACCTCATCTAGCACAGATACGCAGTATTTT
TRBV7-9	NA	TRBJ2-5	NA	CASSSETPPGTETQYF	TGTGCCAGCAGCTCCGAGACTCCCCCCGGTACGGAGACCCAGTACTTC
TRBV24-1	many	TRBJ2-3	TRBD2	CATWITSGRLDTQYF	TGTGCCACCTGGATAACTAGCGGGAGACTGGATACGCAGTATTTT
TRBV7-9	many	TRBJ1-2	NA	CASSPKAGEGYTF	TGTGCCAGCAGCCCTAAGGCGGGGGAAGGCTACACCTTC
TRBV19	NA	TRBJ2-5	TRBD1	CASSPGGVYEIQYF	TGTGCCAGTAGTCCAGGGGGCGTCTATGAGATCCAGTACTTC
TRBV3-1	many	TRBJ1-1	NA	CASSGWGTEAFF	TGTGCCAGCAGCGGATGGGGTACTGAAGCTTTCTTT
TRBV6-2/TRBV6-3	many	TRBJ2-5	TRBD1	CASSTYRGRETQYF	TGTGCCAGCAGTACCTACAGGGGGCGTGAGACCCAGTACTTC
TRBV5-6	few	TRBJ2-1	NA	CASSPAQGGSYNEQFF	TGTGCCAGCAGCCCGGCTCAGGGTGGGTCCTACAATGAGCAGTTCTTC
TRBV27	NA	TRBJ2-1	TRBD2	CASSLTVGGGYNEQFF	TGTGCCAGCAGTCTAACGGTGGGGGGGGGTTACAATGAGCAGTTCTTC